This entry concerns a single TCR beta chain. The entry originates in a study of T-cell reconstitution after alpha-beta-depleted transplantation in children. Trimming stripped 10 bases from V and 1 base from J, with 32 bases between. Germline values: CDR1 SNHLY, CDR2 FYNNEI. This CDR3 comprises 20 residues. Molecular barcoding with unique molecular identifiers was used for the TCRbeta library. TCRdb passed the PCR reads through MiXCR, listing each CDR3 protein once. Seen here are some 200,000 distinct CDR3 sequences, approximately 9.9% observed once, and the top ten hold approximately 4.7%. The receptor was isolated from a human donor who donated a stem cell graft to a child with SCID. This chain connects TRBV2 to TRBJ1-5, with D tentatively TRBD1 (5 bases). Here the sequenced sample was PBMCs from the stem cell graft donor, taken from the stem cell graft. CDR3 in amino acids: CAICSHWNARGKGSNQPQHF. CDR3 in DNA: TGTGCCATCTGCTCTCATTGGAATGCTAGGGGTAAGGGGAGCAATCAGCCCCAGCATTTT.